This T cell receptor beta chain derives from a study of cytomegalovirus exposure and HLA in healthy donors. Background on the study: T cells numbering about 179 million yielded around 120 million unique TCR beta sequences in an earlier analysis. Broader study findings: Information on immune exposure was restricted to one variable (CMV serostatus). Association with HLA alleles at 0.05 false discovery rate was found for 15,000 or so TCR beta sequences in a later analysis. Cytomegalovirus association was assigned to more than 150 TCR beta chains.

The PCR used 60 Vbeta and 13 Jbeta primers. Sequencing was performed with immunoSEQ multiplex PCR; in TCRdb, only in-frame clones are kept and a portion is missing. The table has a few hundred thousand clones, approximately 82% seen once. This clone came up once. The target antigen is unknown. The CDR3 loop spans 15 amino acids. In germline, CDR1 is SEHNR, CDR2 FQNEAQ (reference sequence). Trimming removed 6 bases at V and 4 bases at J, with 16 bases between. This TCR was sampled from a woman in her thirties or forties in good health and CMV-seronegative. This chain connects TRBV7-9 to TRBJ2-1; D may be TRBD1 (5 bases). Sequenced: PBMCs. The CDR3 region has the DNA TGTGCCAGCAGAGATCAGGGTACTTCTTACAATGAGCAGTTCTTC. Encoded protein: CASRDQGTSYNEQFF.